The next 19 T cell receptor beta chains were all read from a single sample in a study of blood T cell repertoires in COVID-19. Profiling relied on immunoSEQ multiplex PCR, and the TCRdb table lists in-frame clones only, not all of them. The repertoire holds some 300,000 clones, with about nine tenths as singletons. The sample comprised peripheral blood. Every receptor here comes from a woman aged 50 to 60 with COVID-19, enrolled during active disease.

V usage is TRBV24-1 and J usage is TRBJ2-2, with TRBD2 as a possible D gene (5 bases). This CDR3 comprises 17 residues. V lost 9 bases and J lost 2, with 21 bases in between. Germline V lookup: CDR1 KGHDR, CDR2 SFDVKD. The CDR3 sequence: CATSETGNSLNTGELFF. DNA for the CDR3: TGTGCCACCTCTGAAACCGGGAACTCACTTAACACCGGGGAGCTGTTTTTT.

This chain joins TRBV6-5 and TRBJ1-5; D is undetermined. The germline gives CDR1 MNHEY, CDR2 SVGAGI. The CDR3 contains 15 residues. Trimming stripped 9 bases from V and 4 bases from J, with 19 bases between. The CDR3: CASDPRSILNQPQHF. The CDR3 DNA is TGTGCCAGTGACCCCCGGAGTATACTTAATCAGCCCCAGCATTTT.

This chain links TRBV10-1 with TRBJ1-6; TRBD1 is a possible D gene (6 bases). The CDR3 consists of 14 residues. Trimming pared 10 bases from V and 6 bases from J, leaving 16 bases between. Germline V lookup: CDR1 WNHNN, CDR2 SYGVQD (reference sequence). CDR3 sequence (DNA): TGCGCCAACCCACAGGGAGAATCTAATTCACCCCTCCACTTT. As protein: CANPQGESNSPLHF.

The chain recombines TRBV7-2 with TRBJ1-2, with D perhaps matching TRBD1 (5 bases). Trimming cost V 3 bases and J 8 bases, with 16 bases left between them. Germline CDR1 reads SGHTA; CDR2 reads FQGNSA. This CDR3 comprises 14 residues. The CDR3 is CASSLRGLQGGYTF. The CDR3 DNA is TGTGCCAGCAGCTTGAGGGGACTTCAAGGGGGCTACACCTTC.

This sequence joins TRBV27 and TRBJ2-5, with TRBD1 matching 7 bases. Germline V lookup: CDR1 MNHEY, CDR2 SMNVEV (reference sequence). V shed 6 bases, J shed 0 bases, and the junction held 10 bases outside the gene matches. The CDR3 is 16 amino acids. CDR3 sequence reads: CASSPGTEVYQETQYF. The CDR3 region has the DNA TGTGCCAGCAGCCCCGGGACAGAGGTCTACCAAGAGACCCAGTACTTC.

CDR3 in DNA: TGTGCCAGCAGCCATACACGGACAGGGCCAAACACTGAAGCTTTCTTT. Translated: CASSHTRTGPNTEAFF. This chain links TRBV7-9 with TRBJ1-1; TRBD1 matches at 8 bases. This CDR3 has 16 residues. The germline gives CDR1 SEHNR, CDR2 FQNEAQ (reference sequence). V shed 5 bases and J 2 bases; nucleotides not matched to a gene: 10.

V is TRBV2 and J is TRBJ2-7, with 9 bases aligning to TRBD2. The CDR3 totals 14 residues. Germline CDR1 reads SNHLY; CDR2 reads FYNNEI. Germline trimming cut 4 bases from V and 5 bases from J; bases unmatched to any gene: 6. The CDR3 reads CASSVSGSINEQYF. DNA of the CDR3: TGTGCCAGCAGTGTTAGCGGGAGTATCAACGAGCAGTACTTC.

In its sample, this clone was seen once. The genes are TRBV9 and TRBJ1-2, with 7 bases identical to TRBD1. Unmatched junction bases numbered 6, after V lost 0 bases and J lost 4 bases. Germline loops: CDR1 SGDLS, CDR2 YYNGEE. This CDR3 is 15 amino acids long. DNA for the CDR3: TGTGCCAGCAGCGTAGGCTTGGGACAGTCCTATGGCTACACCTTC. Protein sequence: CASSVGLGQSYGYTF.

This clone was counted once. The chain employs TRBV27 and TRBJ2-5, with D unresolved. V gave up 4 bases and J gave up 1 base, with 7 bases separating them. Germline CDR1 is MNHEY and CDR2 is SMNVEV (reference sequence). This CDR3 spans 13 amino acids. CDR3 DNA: TGTGCCAGCAGTTCCGGGTCCCAAGAGACCCAGTACTTC. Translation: CASSSGSQETQYF.

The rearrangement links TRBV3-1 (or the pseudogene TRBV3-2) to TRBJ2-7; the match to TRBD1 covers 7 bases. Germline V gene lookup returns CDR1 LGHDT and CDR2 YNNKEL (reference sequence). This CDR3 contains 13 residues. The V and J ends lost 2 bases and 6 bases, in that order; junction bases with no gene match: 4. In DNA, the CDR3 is TGTGCCAGCAGCCAACAACAGGGGTCCGAGCAGTACTTC. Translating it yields CASSQQQGSEQYF.

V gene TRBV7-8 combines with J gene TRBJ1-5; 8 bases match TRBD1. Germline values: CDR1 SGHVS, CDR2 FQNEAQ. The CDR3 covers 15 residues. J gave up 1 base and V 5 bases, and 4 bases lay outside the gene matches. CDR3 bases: TGTGCCAGCAGCCCACGGGACAGGAGCAATCAGCCCCAGCATTTT. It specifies CASSPRDRSNQPQHF.

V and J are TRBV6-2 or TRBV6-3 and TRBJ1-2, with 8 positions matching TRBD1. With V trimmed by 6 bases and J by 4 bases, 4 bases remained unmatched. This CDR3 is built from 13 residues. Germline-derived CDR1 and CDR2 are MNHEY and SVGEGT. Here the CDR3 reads CASSRGQGYGYTF. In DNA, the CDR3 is TGTGCCAGCAGCCGAGGACAGGGCTATGGCTACACCTTC.

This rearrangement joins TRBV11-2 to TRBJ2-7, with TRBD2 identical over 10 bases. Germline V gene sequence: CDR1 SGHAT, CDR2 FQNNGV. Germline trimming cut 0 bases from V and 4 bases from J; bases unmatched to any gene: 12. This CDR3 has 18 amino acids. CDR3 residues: CASSLDGAAGTSAYEQYF. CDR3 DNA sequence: TGTGCCAGCAGCTTAGACGGGGCAGCCGGGACTAGCGCGTACGAGCAGTACTTC.

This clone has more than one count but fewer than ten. The CDR3 DNA reads as TGTGCCTGGAGTGGTGGTGACAGGTCTTATTCACCCCTCCACTTT. Translated, it gives CAWSGGDRSYSPLHF. The genes are TRBV30 and TRBJ1-6, with D perhaps TRBD1 (6 bases). Germline V lookup: CDR1 GTSNPN, CDR2 SVGIG (reference sequence). This CDR3 has 15 amino acids. The V and J ends lost 1 base and 8 bases respectively, with 15 bases between them.

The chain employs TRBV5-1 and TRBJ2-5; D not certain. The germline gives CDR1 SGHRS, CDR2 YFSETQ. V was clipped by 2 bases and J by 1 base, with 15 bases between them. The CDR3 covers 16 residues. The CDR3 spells CASSFNWPTIQETQYF. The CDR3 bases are TGCGCCAGCAGCTTCAACTGGCCGACAATCCAAGAGACCCAGTACTTC.

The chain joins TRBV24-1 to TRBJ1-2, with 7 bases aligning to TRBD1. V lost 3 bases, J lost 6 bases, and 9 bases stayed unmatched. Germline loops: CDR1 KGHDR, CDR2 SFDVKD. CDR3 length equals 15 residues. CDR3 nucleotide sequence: TGTGCCACCAGTGATCCTCTCAGGGGGATCAATGGCTACACCTTC. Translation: CATSDPLRGINGYTF.

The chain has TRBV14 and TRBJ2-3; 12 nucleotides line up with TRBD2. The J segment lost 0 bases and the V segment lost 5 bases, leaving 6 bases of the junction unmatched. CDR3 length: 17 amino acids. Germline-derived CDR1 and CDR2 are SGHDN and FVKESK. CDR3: CASSFFGTSGSTDTQYF. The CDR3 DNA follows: TGTGCCAGCAGCTTCTTCGGGACTAGCGGGAGCACAGATACGCAGTATTTT.

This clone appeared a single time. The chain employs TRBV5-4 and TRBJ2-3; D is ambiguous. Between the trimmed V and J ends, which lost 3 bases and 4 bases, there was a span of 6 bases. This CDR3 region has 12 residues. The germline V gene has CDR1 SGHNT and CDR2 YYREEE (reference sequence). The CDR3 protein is CASSSFSDTQYF. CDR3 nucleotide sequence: TGTGCCAGCAGCTCGTTCTCAGATACGCAGTATTTT.

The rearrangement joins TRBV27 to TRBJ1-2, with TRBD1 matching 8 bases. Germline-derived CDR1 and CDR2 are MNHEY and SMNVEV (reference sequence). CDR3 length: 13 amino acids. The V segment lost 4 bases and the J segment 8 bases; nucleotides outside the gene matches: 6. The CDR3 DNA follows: TGTGCCAGCAGTTGGACAGGGATGACGGGCTACACCTTC. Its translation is CASSWTGMTGYTF.